A single sample gave rise to the 10 T cell receptor beta chains below, sequenced in a study of human T cells and chemical hapten exposure. MiXCR, run by TCRdb on the RACE reads, gives a single entry per CDR3 protein. The sample lists 95,000 to 100,000 distinct CDR3 sequences; 12% were seen once. Time point in this sample: patch test 1, 2 weeks after DPC sensitization. Treatment: therapeutic diphenylcyclopropenone sensitization with weekly scalp DPC. Sequencing was performed on whole blood, taken in connection with sensitization to the hapten diphenylcyclopropenone (DPC). These receptors were taken from a woman aged 40 to 50 with alopecia areata. Some clones in this sample may be carry-over from other donors' samples.

This clonotype was seen many times. The chain employs TRBV29-1 and TRBJ2-5, with D perhaps matching TRBD2 (6 bases). The germline V gene encodes CDR1 SQVTM and CDR2 ANQGSEA. With 3 bases removed from V and 2 bases from J, the gap between germline ends came to 13 bases. CDR3 length equals 14 residues. This CDR3 reads CSVEGPGVQETQYF. The CDR3 region has the DNA TGCAGCGTTGAGGGGCCGGGGGTTCAAGAGACCCAGTACTTC.

The CDR3 loop is CASTYLTGYQPQHF. The CDR3 DNA sequence: TGTGCCAGTACATATCTCACAGGGTATCAGCCCCAGCATTTT. The chain has TRBV2 and TRBJ1-5; D may be TRBD1 (6 bases). CDR3 length: 14 amino acids. CDR1 and CDR2 (germline): SNHLY, FYNNEI. V gave up 9 bases and J gave up 5 bases, with 17 bases separating them.

This clonotype was observed a single time. This sequence may be a read error, since a much larger clone differs from it by one base. V is TRBV18 and J is TRBJ2-3; no reliable D call. Trimming shortened V by 1 base and J by 0 bases, and 8 bases separated the two germline ends. This CDR3 is built from 15 residues. The germline gives CDR1 KGHSH, CDR2 LQKENI. In DNA form, the CDR3 reads TGTGCCAGCTCACCACGGGTTATTAGCACAGATACGCAGTATTTT. Translated: CASSPRVISTDTQYF.

This clonotype was observed at least ten times. The chain couples TRBV11-2 to TRBJ1-6; TRBD1 might be the D (5 bases). V lost 6 bases and J lost 3, with 12 bases in between. The CDR3 has 15 residues. CDR1 is SGHAT and CDR2 is FQNNGV in the germline V gene. CDR3 protein: CASSSGTVYNSPLHF. Here the CDR3 DNA reads TGTGCCAGCAGTTCGGGGACGGTCTATAATTCACCCCTCCACTTT.

This chain uses TRBV25-1 with TRBJ1-2; 9 bases match TRBD1. Germline lookup yields CDR1 MGHDK and CDR2 SYGVNS. This CDR3 spans 14 amino acids. V was pared by 6 bases and J by 2 bases, with 4 bases of the junction left unmatched. The CDR3 DNA is TGTGCCAGCAGCCCCGGGACAGGGAACTATGGCTACACCTTC. It encodes CASSPGTGNYGYTF.

On this clonotype: Because the CDR3's place on the DNA is in doubt, the DNA is left out and the CDR3 is given as listed by TCRdb. V is TRBV7-2 and J is TRBJ2-2; the table's D call of TRBD1 was not tested on the DNA. Both ends counted, the CDR3 spans 18 residues. The germline V gene encodes CDR1 SGHTA and CDR2 FQGNSA. The CDR3 sequence: CASSLRAGGLRNTGELFF.

The chain's CDR3 is CATLSAQGTDTQYF. The CDR3 bases are TGTGCCACCCTTTCAGCTCAGGGCACAGATACGCAGTATTTT. The V and J genes are TRBV7-2 and TRBJ2-3; D gene uncertain. CDR3 size: 14 residues. CDR1 is SGHTA, CDR2 FQGNSA, per germline. Trimming took 10 bases from V and 1 from J, leaving 15 bases between them.

This clonotype was counted between two and nine times. This rearrangement joins TRBV4-1 to TRBJ2-5; D possibly corresponds to TRBD2 (5 bases). Germline CDR1 MGHRA, CDR2 YSYEKL. Trimming took off 4 bases at V and 1 base at J, with 13 bases between the two ends. There are 15 residues in the CDR3. The CDR3 spells CASSLAFGVQETQYF. In nucleotides, the CDR3 is TGCGCCAGCAGCCTAGCCTTCGGGGTCCAAGAGACCCAGTACTTC.

Ten or more counts support this clonotype. This chain joins TRBV28 and TRBJ1-1, with D possibly being TRBD1 (5 bases). Trimming took 2 bases from V and 8 from J, leaving 9 bases between them. Germline V CDR1 and CDR2: MDHEN, SYDVKM. The length of the CDR3 is 12 residues. The CDR3 region is CASSLRTREAFF. The CDR3 nucleotides are TGTGCCAGCAGTTTACGGACAAGGGAAGCTTTCTTT.

The V call is TRBV20-1, the J call TRBJ2-3; 7 bases are shared with TRBD1. This CDR3 spans 14 amino acids. Germline V gene lookup returns CDR1 DFQATT and CDR2 SNEGSKA (reference sequence). The junction had 6 bases not matched to a gene; V was cut back by 4 bases and J by 2 bases. CDR3 sequence: CSATRQGLTDTQYF. For the CDR3, the DNA is TGCAGTGCTACGAGACAGGGCCTCACAGATACGCAGTATTTT.